One T cell receptor beta chain is described in this entry. This receptor's antigen is unknown. No base-level quality is on record; no much larger clone is a single base apart. The sample originates from a study of siplizumab effects on memory and regulatory T cells (dated by TCRdb to about 2019). In terms of the full investigation: The study looked at the effect of siplizumab, an anti-CD2 antibody, on alloreactive T-cell subsets in allogeneic mixed lymphocyte reactions made from human PBMCs.

Points the paper makes about the study in general: Whether proliferating Tregs from siplizumab cultures were suppressive was not functionally confirmed. Sequences below about 10^-5 frequency were poorly captured, so only a minor fraction of alloreactive clones could be mapped to unstimulated subsets. Unstimulated naive T cells appeared to be more diverse than memory T cells, and naive cells seemed to make a substantial contribution to the alloresponse. Among mappable alloreactive CD4+ clones, the Treg-derived fraction averaged nearly 70% with siplizumab versus roughly 30% in control reactions. For roughly 80-96% of proliferating CD4+ or CD8+ clones, no naive or memory phenotype could be assigned. Siplizumab significantly lowered the cumulative frequency of alloreactive sequences that could be traced to unstimulated CD4+ memory T cells.

CDR1 SGHRS and CDR2 YFSETQ are derived from the germline V gene. Trimming removed 4 bases from V and 2 bases from J; the gene matches leave 5 bases unexplained. The CDR3 measures 16 amino acids from cysteine to phenylalanine. Solely the CDR3 DNA is kept, with 48 bases framed from the first base. Libraries were built with the immunoSEQ multiplex PCR assay. The deep sequencing platform assayed 90,000 to 100,000 TCR templates per sample. Genomic DNA extracted from sorted T cells was the material used for TCRbeta CDR3 sequencing. On the study's bioinformatics: The R programming language was used for clonal analysis of TCRbeta CDR3 data. Alloreactive CD4+ and CD8+ clones were defined by comparing unstimulated samples with post-reaction CFSE-low samples. Alloreactive CD4+ clones were assigned to regulatory or non-regulatory origin by matching sequences to sorted unstimulated Treg and non-Treg repertoires. TCRdb took over this immuneACCESS table, retaining in-frame rearrangements with V and J assigned. Such tables are incomplete; in checked studies, under half of the missing clones stem from an unresolved V gene, and the remainder is unexplained. The V and J calls and the clone size are those of that table, but D and trimming were determined from the DNA. For this sample there are about 100,000 clones; just over 90% appear just once. Of the sample, 0.73% falls within the top ten clones.

Sorted unstimulated T cells, along with proliferating T cells recovered from mixed lymphocyte reactions, underwent TCRbeta CDR3 sequencing. Fresh whole blood from 9 to 11 HLA-typed healthy donors was used to isolate PBMCs. To map where alloreactive clones came from, CD4+ regulatory T cells in the unstimulated state were FACS-sorted. The sequenced sample was Tregs sorted from blood. This receptor was identified in a human donor in good health. The chain is assembled from TRBV5-1 and TRBJ2-2, and 10 bases in between align with TRBD2. The base sequence is TGCGCCAGCAGCAGAGGGACTAGCGAAAACACCGGGGAGCTGTTTTTT. Translated, this is CASSRGTSENTGELFF.